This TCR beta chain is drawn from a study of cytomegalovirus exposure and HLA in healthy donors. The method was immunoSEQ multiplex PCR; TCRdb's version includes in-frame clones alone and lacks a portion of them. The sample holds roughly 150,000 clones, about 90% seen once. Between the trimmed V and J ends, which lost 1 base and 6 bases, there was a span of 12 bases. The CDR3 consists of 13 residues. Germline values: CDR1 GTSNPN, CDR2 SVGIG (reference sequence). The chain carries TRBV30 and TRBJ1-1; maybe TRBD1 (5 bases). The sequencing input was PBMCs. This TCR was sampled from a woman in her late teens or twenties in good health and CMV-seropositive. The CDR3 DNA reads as TGTGCCTGGAGTGGACAGACCGGCGCTGAAGCTTTCTTT. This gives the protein CAWSGQTGAEAFF.